This T cell receptor (beta chain) came from a study of low-dose radiotherapy and immunotherapy resistance in tumors. Whole-study context: Patients received cyclophosphamide 200 mg/m2 intravenously every two weeks, the day before radiation-immunotherapy.

Alpha- and beta-chain coverage of first-strand cDNA came from TRAV- and TRBV-specific primers. Using a constant-region primer together with a V-primer adapter, TCRs were subjected to 15 to 25 PCR cycles of amplification. TCRdb independently ran MiXCR on the reads; one entry per CDR3 protein. The sample has tens of thousands of distinct CDR3 sequences, about a third seen once. This sample's time point: before trial treatment. This clonotype has ten or more counts. This TCR was recovered from a female donor with ovarian cancer. Sequences were derived from PBMCs, sampled before treatment.

The CDR3 DNA follows: TGTGCCAGCAGCAGTGGAAACACCATATATTTT. The encoded protein is CASSSGNTIYF. J is TRBJ1-3 and V is TRBV11-2, with D unresolved. Germline-derived CDR1 and CDR2 are SGHAT and FQNNGV. V was trimmed by 5 bases and J by 3 bases, leaving 2 bases between them. This CDR3 contains 11 residues.